The source of this T cell receptor (beta chain) is a study of CD8 T cells in Susac syndrome. The germline CDR1 and CDR2 sequences are SGDLS and YYNGEE. Trimming cost V 0 bases and J 8 bases, with 15 bases left between them. The CDR3 spans 15 residues. Random hexamers served to reverse transcribe roughly 0.45 to 1 ug RNA. MiXCR, applied by TCRdb to the immunoSEQ multiplex PCR reads, yields one record per CDR3 protein. Of 200,000 to 250,000 distinct CDR3 sequences in the sample, 92% were seen once. The receptor comes from a human donor with multiple sclerosis. The sample consisted of CD8+ T cells from PBMCs. The rearrangement uses TRBV9 and TRBJ2-1; the D is unclear. CDR3 amino acids: CASSVGGLPGDEQFF. CDR3 sequence (DNA): TGTGCCAGCAGCGTAGGCGGCCTACCCGGCGATGAGCAGTTCTTC. The full variable domain, in which reference TRBV9 and TRBJ2-1 provide the parts outside the CDR3, is DSGVTQTPKHLITATGQRVTLRCSPRSGDLSVYWYQQSLDQGLQFLIQYYNGEERAKGNILERFSAQQFPDLHSELNLSSLELGDSALYFCASSVGGLPGDEQFFGPGTRLTVL.